This T cell receptor beta chain originates from a study of blood T cell repertoires in COVID-19. On the study more broadly: Acute-phase and convalescent COVID-19 samples originated in the United States, Italy and Spain. From T cells, B-cell-depleted T cells, or PBMCs came the material, which was cDNA or gDNA.

The CDR3 has 15 residues. In germline, CDR1 is MNHNS, CDR2 SASEGT. Trimming cost V 2 bases and J 3 bases, with 14 bases left between them. Under the authors' procedure: Nucleated cell number was recorded as an estimate derived from reference gene primer amplification. Sequencing used immunoSEQ multiplex PCR; TCRdb keeps in-frame clones, though not all of them. Clone size and V and J calls were adopted from that table, with D and trimming inferred from the DNA. The sample contains some 120,000 clones, around 87% of which appear only once. The rearrangement joins TRBV6-1 to TRBJ2-7; a weak D match, TRBD1 (6 bases). The specimen was peripheral blood. The origin of this receptor is a man aged 70-80 years with active or convalescent COVID-19. CDR3 region: CASSESATGNYEQYF. The CDR3 nucleotides read TGTGCCAGCAGTGAATCAGCGACAGGAAACTACGAGCAGTACTTC.